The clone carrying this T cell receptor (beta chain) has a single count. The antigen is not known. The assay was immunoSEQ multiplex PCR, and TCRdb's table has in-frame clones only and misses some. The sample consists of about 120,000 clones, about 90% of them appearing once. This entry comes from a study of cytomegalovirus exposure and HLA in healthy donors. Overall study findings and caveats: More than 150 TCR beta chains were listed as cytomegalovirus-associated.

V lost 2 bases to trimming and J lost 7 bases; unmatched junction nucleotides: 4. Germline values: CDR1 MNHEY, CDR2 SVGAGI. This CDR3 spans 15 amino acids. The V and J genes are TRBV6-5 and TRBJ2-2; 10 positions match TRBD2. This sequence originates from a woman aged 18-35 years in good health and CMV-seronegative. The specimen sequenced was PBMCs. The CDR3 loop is CASSYTGTSVGELFF. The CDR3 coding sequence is TGTGCCAGCAGTTACACCGGGACTAGCGTCGGGGAGCTGTTTTTT.